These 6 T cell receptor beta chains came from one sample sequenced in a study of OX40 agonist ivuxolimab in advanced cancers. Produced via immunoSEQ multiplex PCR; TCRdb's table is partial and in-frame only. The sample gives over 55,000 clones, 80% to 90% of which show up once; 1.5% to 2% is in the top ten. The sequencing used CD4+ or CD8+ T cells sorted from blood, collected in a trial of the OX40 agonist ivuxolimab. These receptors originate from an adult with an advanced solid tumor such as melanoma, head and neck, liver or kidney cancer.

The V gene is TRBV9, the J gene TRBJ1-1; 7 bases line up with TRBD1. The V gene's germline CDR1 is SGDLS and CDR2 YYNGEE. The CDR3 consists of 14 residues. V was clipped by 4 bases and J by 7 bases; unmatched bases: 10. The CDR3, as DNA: TGTGCCAGCAGCCCACCCTTACAGGGGTATGAAGCTTTCTTT. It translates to CASSPPLQGYEAFF.

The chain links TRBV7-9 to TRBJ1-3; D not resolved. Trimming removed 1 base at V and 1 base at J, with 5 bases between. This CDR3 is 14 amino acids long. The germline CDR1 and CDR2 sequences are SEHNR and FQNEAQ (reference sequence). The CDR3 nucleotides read TGTGCCAGCAGCTTAGAGGGATCTGGAAACACCATATATTTT. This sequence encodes CASSLEGSGNTIYF.

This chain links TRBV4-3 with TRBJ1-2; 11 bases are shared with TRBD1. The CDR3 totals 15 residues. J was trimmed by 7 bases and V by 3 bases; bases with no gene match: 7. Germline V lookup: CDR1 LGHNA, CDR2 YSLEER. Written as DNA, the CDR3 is TGCGCCAGCAGCCATACGGACAGGGGGCCTGGTGGCTACACCTTC. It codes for CASSHTDRGPGGYTF.

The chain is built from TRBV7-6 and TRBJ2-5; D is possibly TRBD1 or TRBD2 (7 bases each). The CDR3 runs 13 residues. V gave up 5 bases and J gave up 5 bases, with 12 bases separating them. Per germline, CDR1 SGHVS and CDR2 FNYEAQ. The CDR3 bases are TGTGCCAGCAGCAGACAGGGAGGGGAGACCCAGTACTTC. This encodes CASSRQGGETQYF.

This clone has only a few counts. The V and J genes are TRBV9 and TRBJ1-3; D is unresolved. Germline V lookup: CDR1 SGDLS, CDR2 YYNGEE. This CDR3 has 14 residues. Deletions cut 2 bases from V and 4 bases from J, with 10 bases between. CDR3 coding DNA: TGTGCCAGCAGCGTGGACCTTCTGGGAAACACCATATATTTT. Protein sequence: CASSVDLLGNTIYF. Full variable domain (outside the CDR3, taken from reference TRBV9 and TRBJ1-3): DSGVTQTPKHLITATGQRVTLRCSPRSGDLSVYWYQQSLDQGLQFLIQYYNGEERAKGNILERFSAQQFPDLHSELNLSSLELGDSALYFCASSVDLLGNTIYFGEGSWLTVV.

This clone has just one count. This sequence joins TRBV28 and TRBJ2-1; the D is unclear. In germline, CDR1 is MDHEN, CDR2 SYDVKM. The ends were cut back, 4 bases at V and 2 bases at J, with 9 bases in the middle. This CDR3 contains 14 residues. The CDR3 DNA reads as TGTGCCAGCAGTTCCCCAGGACCCTACAATGAGCAGTTCTTC. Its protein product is CASSSPGPYNEQFF.